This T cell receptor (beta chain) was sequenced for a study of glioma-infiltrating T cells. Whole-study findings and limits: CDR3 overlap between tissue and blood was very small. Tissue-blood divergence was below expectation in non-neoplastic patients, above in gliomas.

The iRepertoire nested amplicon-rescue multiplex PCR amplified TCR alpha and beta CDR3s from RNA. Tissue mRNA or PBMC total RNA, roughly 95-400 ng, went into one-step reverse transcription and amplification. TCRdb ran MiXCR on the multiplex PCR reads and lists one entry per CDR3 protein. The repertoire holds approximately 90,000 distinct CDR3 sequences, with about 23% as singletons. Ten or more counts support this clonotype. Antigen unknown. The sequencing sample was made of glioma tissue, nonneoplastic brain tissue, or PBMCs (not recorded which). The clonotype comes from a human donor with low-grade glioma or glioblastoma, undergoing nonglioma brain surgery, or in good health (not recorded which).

CDR3 bases: TGTGCCAGCAGCTTGGAACAGGGGTACGAGCAGTACTTC. This encodes CASSLEQGYEQYF. This rearrangement joins TRBV7-8 to TRBJ2-7; 7 nucleotides align to TRBD1. The CDR3 spans 13 residues. V gave up 3 bases and J gave up 4 bases; unmatched junction bases: 3. Germline V gene lookup returns CDR1 SGHVS and CDR2 FQNEAQ.